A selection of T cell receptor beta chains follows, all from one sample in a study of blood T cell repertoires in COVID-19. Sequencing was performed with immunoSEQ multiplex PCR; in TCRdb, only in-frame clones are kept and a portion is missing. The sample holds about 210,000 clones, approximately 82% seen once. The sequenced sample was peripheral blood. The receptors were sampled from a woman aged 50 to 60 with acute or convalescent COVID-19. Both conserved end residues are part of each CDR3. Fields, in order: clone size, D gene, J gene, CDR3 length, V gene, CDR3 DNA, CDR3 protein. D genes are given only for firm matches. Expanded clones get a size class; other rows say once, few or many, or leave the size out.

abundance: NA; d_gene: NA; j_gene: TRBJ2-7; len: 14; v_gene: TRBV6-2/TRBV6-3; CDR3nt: TGTGCCAGCAGTTACGATCAGCGGTACTACGAGCAGTACTTC; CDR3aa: CASSYDQRYYEQYF
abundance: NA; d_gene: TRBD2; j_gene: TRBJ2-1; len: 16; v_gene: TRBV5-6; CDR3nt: TGTGCCAGCAGCCGCCCGACTAGCGGGACTTACTATGAGCAGTTCTTC; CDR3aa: CASSRPTSGTYYEQFF
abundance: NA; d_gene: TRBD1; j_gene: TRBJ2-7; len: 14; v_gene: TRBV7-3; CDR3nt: TGTGCCAGCAGCTTATCCGGGACAGGGGACGAGCAGTACTTC; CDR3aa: CASSLSGTGDEQYF
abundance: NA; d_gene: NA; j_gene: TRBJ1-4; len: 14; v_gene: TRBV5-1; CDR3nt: TGCGCCAGCAGCTTTGAGGTGGGGGGTGAAAAACTGTTTTTT; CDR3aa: CASSFEVGGEKLFF
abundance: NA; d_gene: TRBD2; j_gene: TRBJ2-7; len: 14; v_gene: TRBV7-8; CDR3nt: TGTGCCAGCAGCCGGGGGAGCGGGAGTAGCGAGCAGTACTTC; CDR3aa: CASSRGSGSSEQYF
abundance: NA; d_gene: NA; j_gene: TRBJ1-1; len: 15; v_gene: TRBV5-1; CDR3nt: TGCGCCAGCAGCCCTACAGGACAGCGTAACACTGAAGCTTTCTTT; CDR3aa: CASSPTGQRNTEAFF
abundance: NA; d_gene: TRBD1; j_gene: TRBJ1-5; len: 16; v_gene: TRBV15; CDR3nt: TGTGCCACCAGCACTGGGACAGGGATAAGCAATCAGCCCCAGCATTTT; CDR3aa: CATSTGTGISNQPQHF
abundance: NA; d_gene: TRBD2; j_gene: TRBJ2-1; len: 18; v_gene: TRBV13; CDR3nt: TGTGCCAGCAGCTACCAGGGACTAGCGGGATCCTCCTACAATGAGCAGTTCTTC; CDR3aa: CASSYQGLAGSSYNEQFF
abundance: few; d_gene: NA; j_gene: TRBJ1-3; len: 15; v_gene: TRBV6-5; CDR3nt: TGTGCCAGCAGCCTGGGGGGGGACTCTGGAAACACCATATATTTT; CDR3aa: CASSLGGDSGNTIYF
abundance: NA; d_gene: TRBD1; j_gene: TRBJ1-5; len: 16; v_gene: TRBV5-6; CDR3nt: TGTGCCAGCAGCAAGAGGGACAGGGGGGACAATCAGCCCCAGCATTTT; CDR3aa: CASSKRDRGDNQPQHF
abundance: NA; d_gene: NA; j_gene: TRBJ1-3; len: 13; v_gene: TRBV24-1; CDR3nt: TGTGCTCCCGGGCTCCGAGGGGGAAACACCATATATTTT; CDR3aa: CAPGLRGGNTIYF
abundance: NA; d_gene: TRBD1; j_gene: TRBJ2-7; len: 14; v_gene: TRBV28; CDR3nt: TGTGCCAGCAGCTCCGGGACAGCTCGAGATGAGCAGTACTTC; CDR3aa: CASSSGTARDEQYF
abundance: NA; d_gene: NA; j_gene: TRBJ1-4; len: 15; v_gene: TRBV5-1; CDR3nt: TGCGCCAGCAGCTCGAGCCAGGGAATCGGCGAAAAACTGTTTTTT; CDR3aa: CASSSSQGIGEKLFF
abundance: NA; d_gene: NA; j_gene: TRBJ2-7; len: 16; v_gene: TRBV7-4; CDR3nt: TGTGCCAGCAGCCCGACGCGACAGGATTCGGTAGAAGAGCAGTACTTC; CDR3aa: CASSPTRQDSVEEQYF
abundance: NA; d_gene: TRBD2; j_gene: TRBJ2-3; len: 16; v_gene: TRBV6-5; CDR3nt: TGTGCCAGCAGTTACTTCCTAGCGGGAGGAGCGGATACGCAGTATTTT; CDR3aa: CASSYFLAGGADTQYF
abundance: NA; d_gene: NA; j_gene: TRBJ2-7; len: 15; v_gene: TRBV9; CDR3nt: TGTGCCAGCAGCGTAGGGGGGACATCCTCCTACGAGCAGTACTTC; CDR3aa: CASSVGGTSSYEQYF
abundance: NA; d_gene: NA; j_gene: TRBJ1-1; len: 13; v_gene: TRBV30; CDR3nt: TGTGCCTGGAGCCTAACGGTGGACACTGAAGCTTTCTTT; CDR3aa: CAWSLTVDTEAFF
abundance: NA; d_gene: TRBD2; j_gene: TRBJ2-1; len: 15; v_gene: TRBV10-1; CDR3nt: TGCGCCAGCAGTGAGTCGTTAGCGGGAGGGAATGAGCAGTTCTTC; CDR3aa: CASSESLAGGNEQFF
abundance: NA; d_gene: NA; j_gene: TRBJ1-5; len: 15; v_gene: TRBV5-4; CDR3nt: TGTGCCAGCAGCTTGGGACAGAGTTCCTACCAGCCCCAGCATTTT; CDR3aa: CASSLGQSSYQPQHF
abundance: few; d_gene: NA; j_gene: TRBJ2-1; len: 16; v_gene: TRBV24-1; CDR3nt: TGTGCCACCAGTGATTGGGCCGGGAGCTCCTACAATGAGCAGTTCTTC; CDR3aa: CATSDWAGSSYNEQFF
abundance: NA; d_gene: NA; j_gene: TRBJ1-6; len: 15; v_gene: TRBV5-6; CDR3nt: TGTGCCAGCAGCTTGGGTCTTGGCGGCCTCTCACCCCTCCACTTT; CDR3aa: CASSLGLGGLSPLHF
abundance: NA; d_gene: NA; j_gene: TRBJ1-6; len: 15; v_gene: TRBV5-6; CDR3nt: TGTGCCAGCAGCTTGCGCAGACAGAATAATTCACCCCTCCACTTT; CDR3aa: CASSLRRQNNSPLHF
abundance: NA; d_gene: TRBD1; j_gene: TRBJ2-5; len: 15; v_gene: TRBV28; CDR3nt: TGTGCCAGCAGTTCACTTGTAGGGGGCCGGGAGACCCAGTACTTC; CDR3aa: CASSSLVGGRETQYF
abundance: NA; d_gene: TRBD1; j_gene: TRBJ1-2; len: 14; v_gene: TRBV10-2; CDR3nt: TGCGCCAGCAGAGACAGGGTCTTCGACTATGGCTACACCTTC; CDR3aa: CASRDRVFDYGYTF